This T cell receptor beta chain was sequenced for a study of shared clonotypes between healthy human individuals. At the level of the study: There were three CD4 naive, three CD4 memory, two CD8 naive and one CD8 memory plates per donor.

Assay used: immunoSEQ multiplex PCR; TCRdb lists only in-frame clones, some missing. The sample contains more than 2 million clones, roughly 94% of which appear only once. There are 15 residues in the CDR3. Per germline, CDR1 SGHDT and CDR2 YYEEEE. Trimming pared 4 bases from V and 10 bases from J, leaving 18 bases between. CD4+ cells yielded CD45RA+ naive and CD45RA-negative memory subsets. The receptor comes from a young man in good health. The rearrangement links TRBV5-6 to TRBJ1-6, with D possibly matching TRBD1 (5 bases). The source material was naive CD4+ T cells sorted from blood. This sample's subset: CD45RA+ positively selected. The DNA of the CDR3 is TGTGCCAGCAGCCCCGCGTCGGGGGTAGAGTCACCCCTCCACTTT. Translated, it gives CASSPASGVESPLHF.